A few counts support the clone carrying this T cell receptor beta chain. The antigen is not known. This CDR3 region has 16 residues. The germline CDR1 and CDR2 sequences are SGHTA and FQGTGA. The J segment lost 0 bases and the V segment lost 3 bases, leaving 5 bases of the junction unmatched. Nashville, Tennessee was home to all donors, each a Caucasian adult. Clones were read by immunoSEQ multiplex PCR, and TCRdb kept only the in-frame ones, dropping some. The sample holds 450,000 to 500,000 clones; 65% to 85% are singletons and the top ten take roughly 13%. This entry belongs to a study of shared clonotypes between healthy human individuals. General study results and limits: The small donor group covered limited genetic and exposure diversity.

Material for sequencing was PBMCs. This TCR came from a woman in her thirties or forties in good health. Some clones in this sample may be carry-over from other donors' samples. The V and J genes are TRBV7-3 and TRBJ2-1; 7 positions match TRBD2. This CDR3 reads CASSLSGGGSYNEQFF. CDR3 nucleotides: TGTGCCAGCAGCTTGTCGGGCGGGGGCTCCTACAATGAGCAGTTCTTC.